This passage covers 29 T cell receptor beta chains from one sample sequenced in a study of shared clonotypes between healthy human individuals. Sequenced by immunoSEQ multiplex PCR; TCRdb stores in-frame clones only, minus some. This sample has around 2.1 million clones, with roughly 91% found just once. Terminally differentiated effector memory CD45RA+ cells were excluded from the naive CD8 cells, which were CD45RO-negative and positively selected for CCR7. Sequencing used naive CD8+ T cells from PBMCs. Receptor source: a man aged 18 to 29 in good health. Some clones in this sample may be carry-over from other donors' samples.

The rearrangement links TRBV4-1 to TRBJ1-2; 8 bases match TRBD1. The CDR3 totals 16 residues. The V and J ends lost 4 bases and 2 bases, in that order; junction bases with no gene match: 9. Germline CDR1 and CDR2: MGHRA and YSYEKL. The CDR3 coding sequence is TGCGCCAGCAGCCCTCCTCCGACAGGGGTCAACTATGGCTACACCTTC. It is translated as CASSPPPTGVNYGYTF.

V and J are TRBV19 and TRBJ1-1, with D hard to call. CDR1 LNHDA and CDR2 SQIVND come from the germline V gene (reference sequence). This CDR3 has 13 amino acids. V dropped 3 bases and J dropped 4 bases, with 9 bases sitting between them. The CDR3 DNA sequence: TGTGCCAGTAGTATTCCGGTTGGCACTGAAGCTTTCTTT. Its translation is CASSIPVGTEAFF.

The chain employs TRBV5-1 and TRBJ2-7, with 8 positions matching TRBD1. CDR1 is SGHRS, CDR2 YFSETQ, per germline. V shed 3 bases and J 0 bases; nucleotides not matched to a gene: 5. This CDR3 spans 15 amino acids. The CDR3 nucleotides read TGCGCCAGCAGCTCCAGACAGGGGAGCTCCTACGAGCAGTACTTC. Its protein product is CASSSRQGSSYEQYF.

CDR3 coding DNA: TGTGCCAGCAGCTTAGACCGTTCCGGGGAGCTGTTTTTT. Translation gives CASSLDRSGELFF. The chain uses TRBV7-9 and TRBJ2-2, with D unresolved. V dropped 1 base and J dropped 6 bases, with 6 bases sitting between them. CDR3 length equals 13 residues. The germline V gene encodes CDR1 SEHNR and CDR2 FQNEAQ (reference sequence).

The CDR3 bases are TGTGCCAGCAGCGCGACTGGGACGGGGGCCCAGCATTTT. As protein: CASSATGTGAQHF. The V and J genes are TRBV9 and TRBJ1-5, with a possible D match to TRBD1 (5 bases). The germline gives CDR1 SGDLS, CDR2 YYNGEE. Trimming took off 3 bases at V and 11 bases at J, with 15 bases between the two ends. This CDR3 has 13 amino acids.

To note about this clone: Additional DNA sequences in this sample encode the identical CDR3. This chain uses TRBV9 with TRBJ2-2; 9 bases match TRBD2. Germline trimming cut 3 bases from V and 3 bases from J; bases unmatched to any gene: 0. Germline V CDR1 and CDR2: SGDLS, YYNGEE. This CDR3 is 14 amino acids long. CDR3 in amino acids: CASSGLADTGELFF. The CDR3 nucleotides read TGTGCCAGCAGCGGACTAGCGGACACCGGGGAGCTGTTTTTT.

The chain has TRBV4-3 and TRBJ2-7; the D gene is possibly TRBD1 (6 bases). Per the germline V gene, CDR1 is LGHNA and CDR2 is YSLEER. The CDR3 is 15 amino acids. V lost 1 base and J lost 4, with 14 bases in between. In DNA, the CDR3 is TGCGCCAGCAGCCAAGCAACCGGGACAAATTACGAGCAGTACTTC. Residues: CASSQATGTNYEQYF.

The rearrangement uses TRBV28 and TRBJ2-7; a possible D gene is TRBD1 (6 bases). V shed 6 bases and J shed 13 bases, with 19 bases lying between them. The CDR3 has 12 amino acids. From germline, CDR1 is MDHEN and CDR2 SYDVKM. This chain's CDR3 is CASSPDSPSGYF. The CDR3 DNA sequence: TGTGCCAGCAGCCCGGACAGCCCAAGCGGATACTTC. The full variable domain, completed using reference TRBV28 and TRBJ2-7, is DVKVTQSSRYLVKRTGEKVFLECVQDMDHENMFWYRQDPGLGLRLIYFSYDVKMKEKGDIPEGYSVSREKKERFSLILESASTNQTSMYLCASSPDSPSGYFGPGTRLTVT.

The V and J genes are TRBV27 and TRBJ1-1; D not certain. V shed 3 bases and J shed 0 bases, with 8 bases lying between them. This CDR3 spans 14 amino acids. Germline V gene sequence: CDR1 MNHEY, CDR2 SMNVEV (reference sequence). In nucleotides, the CDR3 is TGTGCCAGCAGTTTTCGACAATTGAACACTGAAGCTTTCTTT. This encodes CASSFRQLNTEAFF.

The gene calls are TRBV19 and TRBJ1-1; D gene uncertain. The CDR3 consists of 14 residues. CDR1 and CDR2 (germline): LNHDA, SQIVND (reference sequence). V was shortened by 5 bases and J by 1 base, with 11 bases between the two germline ends. The CDR3 coding sequence is TGTGCCAGTAGTCCCGACCTGGAGAACACTGAAGCTTTCTTT. Translated: CASSPDLENTEAFF.

Comments on this clone: The same CDR3 can be traced to other DNA sequences in this sample. This rearrangement joins TRBV15 to TRBJ1-1; D is unresolved. V dropped 1 base and J dropped 3 bases, with 6 bases sitting between them. The germline gives CDR1 LNHNV, CDR2 YYDKDF (reference sequence). This CDR3 contains 13 residues. The chain's CDR3 is CATSRVPDTEAFF. The CDR3 DNA follows: TGTGCCACCAGCAGAGTGCCGGACACTGAAGCTTTCTTT.

The rearrangement links TRBV28 to TRBJ2-2, with 8 bases that match TRBD1. Germline V CDR1 and CDR2: MDHEN, SYDVKM. CDR3 length equals 18 residues. Trimming took 1 base from V and 2 from J; bases not matched to a gene: 9. The CDR3 coding sequence is TGTGCCAGCAGTTTATCCCCCTTGGACAGGGCCAACACCGGGGAGCTGTTTTTT. It is translated as CASSLSPLDRANTGELFF.

The chain uses TRBV27 and TRBJ1-2, with D maybe TRBD1 (5 bases). The CDR3 is 15 residues long. The germline V gene has CDR1 MNHEY and CDR2 SMNVEV (reference sequence). V was trimmed by 6 bases and J by 3 bases, leaving 17 bases between them. As DNA, the CDR3 is TGTGCCAGCAGACCCGTGGGGCTGGAGGACTATGGCTACACCTTC. This codes for CASRPVGLEDYGYTF.

As concerns this clone: Other nucleotide sequences from this sample produce the same CDR3. J is TRBJ2-2 and V is TRBV27, with 7 nucleotides matching TRBD1. There are 13 residues in the CDR3. The V gene's germline CDR1 is MNHEY and CDR2 SMNVEV (reference sequence). V gave up 3 bases and J gave up 6 bases; unmatched junction bases: 1. The CDR3 bases are TGTGCCAGCAGTTTGAGGGGGCCCGGGGAGCTGTTTTTT. Its protein product is CASSLRGPGELFF.

The chain joins TRBV15 to TRBJ1-6, with D possibly TRBD1 on 5 matching bases. V was shortened by 3 bases and J by 5 bases, with 11 bases between the two germline ends. The germline V gene has CDR1 LNHNV and CDR2 YYDKDF (reference sequence). The length of the CDR3 is 15 residues. For the CDR3, the DNA is TGTGCCACCAGCAGCGGGACCGAGGATAATTCACCCCTCCACTTT. Protein: CATSSGTEDNSPLHF.

The CDR3 sequence is CASSLGRGRVTEAFF. DNA of the CDR3: TGTGCCAGCAGCTTAGGCAGGGGGCGAGTCACTGAAGCTTTCTTT. The chain combines TRBV13 with TRBJ1-1, with 8 bases matching TRBD1. The V gene's germline CDR1 is PRHDT and CDR2 FYEKMQ (reference sequence). The CDR3 is 15 residues long. V shed 0 bases and J 4 bases; nucleotides not matched to a gene: 4.

This sequence joins TRBV27 and TRBJ2-1; 8 nucleotides match TRBD1. This CDR3 comprises 15 residues. The J segment lost 5 bases and the V segment lost 5 bases, leaving 8 bases of the junction unmatched. Germline V gives CDR1 MNHEY, CDR2 SMNVEV (reference sequence). CDR3 region: CASSLDRGGHNEQFF. CDR3 nucleotide sequence: TGTGCCAGCAGTCTCGACAGGGGAGGACACAATGAGCAGTTCTTC.

The V call is TRBV6-1, the J call TRBJ2-7; no firm D call. Germline V CDR1 and CDR2: MNHNS, SASEGT. V lost 6 bases and J 3 bases, leaving 6 bases between the germline ends. The CDR3 sequence is 11 residues long. The CDR3 DNA reads as TGTGCCAGCAGAGTCAACTACGAGCAGTACTTC. Protein: CASRVNYEQYF.

This chain joins TRBV4-1 and TRBJ2-5; D might be TRBD1 or TRBD2, each matching 5 bases. This CDR3 has 14 residues. Germline assignment: CDR1 MGHRA and CDR2 YSYEKL. V gave up 5 bases and J gave up 2 bases, with 12 bases separating them. CDR3 DNA sequence: TGCGCCAGCAGCTCCGGGGCCCTTCAAGAGACCCAGTACTTC. Protein sequence: CASSSGALQETQYF.

CDR3 protein: CASHSRDRDTGELFF. The CDR3 bases are TGTGCCAGCCACTCCCGGGACAGGGATACCGGGGAGCTGTTTTTT. The chain joins TRBV27 to TRBJ2-2, with 9 bases aligning to TRBD1. The CDR3 sequence is 15 residues long. Germline V gene sequence: CDR1 MNHEY, CDR2 SMNVEV (reference sequence). The J segment lost 5 bases and the V segment lost 8 bases, leaving 9 bases of the junction unmatched.

This chain joins TRBV4-3 and TRBJ2-1; 10 positions match TRBD1. V shed 6 bases, J shed 2 bases, and the junction held 19 bases outside the gene matches. The CDR3 has 20 residues. Germline V gives CDR1 LGHNA, CDR2 YSLEER. CDR3 residues: CASSRILLWTGGTTYNEQFF. CDR3 DNA sequence: TGCGCCAGCAGTCGAATCCTCCTCTGGACAGGGGGTACGACCTACAATGAGCAGTTCTTC.

J is TRBJ2-3 and V is TRBV29-1; 11 bases fit TRBD2. CDR3 size: 16 residues. J gave up 6 bases and V 0 bases, and 8 bases lay outside the gene matches. In germline, CDR1 is SQVTM, CDR2 ANQGSEA. The CDR3 sequence is CSVEDWSSGRKDTQYF. As DNA, the CDR3 is TGCAGCGTTGAAGACTGGTCTAGCGGGAGGAAGGATACGCAGTATTTT.

This chain uses TRBV9 with TRBJ1-1; D gene ambiguous. This CDR3 spans 13 amino acids. From germline, CDR1 is SGDLS and CDR2 YYNGEE. With 4 bases removed from V and 5 bases from J, the gap between germline ends came to 12 bases. The DNA for the CDR3 is TGTGCCAGCAGCCCGAACGGGGTTACTGAAGCTTTCTTT. Translation: CASSPNGVTEAFF. Full variable domain (rest looked up from reference TRBV9 and TRBJ1-1): DSGVTQTPKHLITATGQRVTLRCSPRSGDLSVYWYQQSLDQGLQFLIQYYNGEERAKGNILERFSAQQFPDLHSELNLSSLELGDSALYFCASSPNGVTEAFFGQGTRLTVV.

The chain couples TRBV4-2 to TRBJ2-1, with D possibly TRBD1 on 6 matching bases. Germline CDR1 reads LGHNA; CDR2 reads YNFKEQ. V lost 3 bases to trimming and J lost 2 bases, with 17 bases between them. The CDR3 sequence is 17 residues long. The CDR3 sequence: CASSQGRQGFAYNEQFF. The CDR3 DNA is TGTGCCAGCAGCCAGGGCCGGCAGGGGTTTGCCTACAATGAGCAGTTCTTC.

V gene TRBV15 combines with J gene TRBJ2-5; tentative D call: TRBD1 (5 bases). V lost 1 base and J lost 1, with 7 bases in between. Germline CDR1 LNHNV, CDR2 YYDKDF (reference sequence). This CDR3 comprises 14 residues. CDR3 sequence (DNA): TGTGCCACCAGCAGAGGAACAGGCCAAGAGACCCAGTACTTC. This codes for CATSRGTGQETQYF.

This sequence joins TRBV27 and TRBJ1-2; the match to TRBD1 covers 9 bases. Germline trimming cut 5 bases from V and 6 bases from J; bases unmatched to any gene: 7. The germline V gene encodes CDR1 MNHEY and CDR2 SMNVEV (reference sequence). The CDR3 runs 14 residues. The CDR3 reads CASSGRQGENGYTF. For the CDR3, the DNA is TGTGCCAGCAGTGGAAGACAGGGGGAAAATGGCTACACCTTC.

This clone turned up a few times. The chain employs TRBV19 and TRBJ2-7; 7 nucleotides align to TRBD2. The J segment lost 0 bases and the V segment lost 3 bases, leaving 2 bases of the junction unmatched. The CDR3 extends over 14 amino acids. Germline values: CDR1 LNHDA, CDR2 SQIVND (reference sequence). The CDR3 protein is CASSMGGVSYEQYF. The DNA for the CDR3 is TGTGCCAGTAGTATGGGAGGGGTCTCCTACGAGCAGTACTTC.

The chain combines TRBV19 with TRBJ1-4; D is unresolved. The V end lost 4 bases, the J end lost 4 bases, and 10 bases lay between the germline ends. This CDR3 contains 14 residues. CDR1 is LNHDA and CDR2 is SQIVND in the germline V gene (reference sequence). The CDR3 region has the DNA TGTGCCAGTAGTACCCGGGCCCTTAATGAAAAACTGTTTTTT. Protein sequence: CASSTRALNEKLFF.

CDR3 nucleotide sequence: TGTGCCAGTAGTGGGAGGGTTGGAGGAGATACGCAGTATTTT. It specifies CASSGRVGGDTQYF. The chain combines TRBV19 with TRBJ2-3; TRBD2 aligns across 7 bases. With 5 bases clipped from V and 5 bases from J, the junction kept 7 bases outside the gene matches. Looked up from germline, CDR1 is LNHDA and CDR2 is SQIVND (reference sequence). The CDR3 loop spans 14 amino acids.